The 16 T cell receptor beta chains below come from one sample, sequenced in a study of cytomegalovirus exposure and HLA in healthy donors. Researchers ran the PCR with 60 Vbeta and 13 Jbeta primers. Sequencing used immunoSEQ multiplex PCR; TCRdb keeps in-frame clones, though not all of them. Of about 210,000 clones listed, around 82% are singletons. Source material: PBMCs. Receptors originate from a man aged 35 to 55 in good health and CMV-seropositive.

This clone was recorded once. The CDR3 region has the DNA TGCGCCAGCAGCTTGGAGGACAGGGTGGCTGTCTACACCTTC. Translation gives CASSLEDRVAVYTF. This chain joins TRBV5-1 and TRBJ1-2, with 8 bases identical to TRBD1. Per the germline V gene, CDR1 is SGHRS and CDR2 is YFSETQ. Trimming took 0 bases from V and 10 from J; bases not matched to a gene: 8. This CDR3 is built from 14 residues. The whole variable domain, filled in from reference TRBV5-1 and TRBJ1-2, reads KAGVTQTPRYLIKTRGQQVTLSCSPISGHRSVSWYQQTPGQGLQFLFEYFSETQRNKGNFPGRFSGRQFSNSRSEMNVSTLELGDSALYLCASSLEDRVAVYTFGSGTRLTVV.

The CDR3 DNA follows: TGTGCCAGCAGCTTGGGAGCGGGAGACGGCACAGATACGCAGTATTTT. Amino acid sequence: CASSLGAGDGTDTQYF. V and J are TRBV5-4 and TRBJ2-3; 8 bases agree with TRBD2. J gave up 1 base and V 0 bases, and 4 bases lay outside the gene matches. Germline CDR1 is SGHNT and CDR2 is YYREEE (reference sequence). There are 16 residues in the CDR3.

This chain links TRBV6-1 with TRBJ1-2, with D uncertain. The CDR3 totals 15 residues. V lost 0 bases and J 5 bases, leaving 13 bases between the germline ends. Looked up from germline, CDR1 is MNHNS and CDR2 is SASEGT. In DNA form, the CDR3 reads TGTGCCAGCAGTGAAGCGGCACCCGATGATTATGGCTACACCTTC. Translated, it gives CASSEAAPDDYGYTF.

This clone showed up just a few times. The CDR3 loop is CASSSPGVSSYEQYF. CDR3 DNA sequence: TGTGCCAGCAGTTCCCCCGGGGTGAGCTCCTACGAGCAGTACTTC. The chain is built from TRBV28 and TRBJ2-7; possibly TRBD2 for D (5 bases). V lost 4 bases, J lost 0 bases, and 13 bases lay in between. Germline values: CDR1 MDHEN, CDR2 SYDVKM. The CDR3 is 15 amino acids.

The chain links TRBV10-3 to TRBJ1-2, with TRBD1 identical over 7 bases. This CDR3 spans 15 amino acids. V was clipped by 0 bases and J by 5 bases; unmatched bases: 6. Germline assignment: CDR1 ENHRY and CDR2 SYGVKD. CDR3 amino acids: CAISESRDSVYGYTF. CDR3 coding DNA: TGTGCCATCAGTGAGTCCCGGGACAGCGTTTATGGCTACACCTTC.

This rearrangement joins TRBV27 to TRBJ2-7; 11 bases map to TRBD2. V was clipped by 2 bases and J by 5 bases; unmatched bases: 5. The CDR3 length is 15 residues. The germline V gene encodes CDR1 MNHEY and CDR2 SMNVEV (reference sequence). The CDR3 is CASSLGTSGSDEQYF. The CDR3 region has the DNA TGTGCCAGCAGTTTAGGAACTAGCGGGAGTGACGAGCAGTACTTC.

The sample holds a few counts of this clone. V gene TRBV7-2 combines with J gene TRBJ2-1, with D tentatively TRBD2 (5 bases). V shed 7 bases and J shed 0 bases, with 7 bases lying between them. This CDR3 is built from 13 residues. Germline V CDR1 and CDR2: SGHTA, FQGNSA. CDR3 sequence (DNA): TGTGCCAGCAAAGCGGTCTCCTACAATGAGCAGTTCTTC. Amino acids: CASKAVSYNEQFF.

This clone came up once. An end of the junction does not agree with germline; a read error may underlie this. This chain uses TRBV7-7 with TRBJ2-3, with D tentatively TRBD2 (6 bases). The CDR3 spans 18 residues. CDR1 is SSHAT and CDR2 is FNYEAQ in the germline V gene (reference sequence). This CDR3 is CASSFVASGVDNGDTQYF. CDR3 sequence (DNA): TGTGCTAGCAGCTTCGTCGCATCGGGAGTAGATAACGGAGATACGCAGTATTTT.

The genes are TRBV10-1 and TRBJ1-2, with a weak D call TRBD1 (5 bases). This CDR3 has 16 residues. Trimming removed 4 bases from V and 2 bases from J, with 17 bases in between. CDR1 is WNHNN, CDR2 SYGVQD, per germline (reference sequence). CDR3 sequence: CASSAVVTGENYGYTF. The CDR3 coding sequence is TGCGCCAGCAGTGCGGTGGTTACGGGGGAGAACTATGGCTACACCTTC.

This chain uses TRBV19 with TRBJ2-7; the match to TRBD2 covers 13 bases. The CDR3 length is 15 residues. Trimming at V came to 3 bases and at J to 6 bases, leaving 5 bases not matched to a gene. The germline gives CDR1 LNHDA, CDR2 SQIVND (reference sequence). The CDR3 region has the DNA TGTGCCAGTAGTATGGGACTAGCGGGGTCTGGCGAGCAGTACTTC. Amino acids: CASSMGLAGSGEQYF.

This clone was seen a few times. The J gene is TRBJ2-7, the V gene TRBV9; D is undetermined. The V gene lost 5 bases and the J gene lost 2 bases, with 14 bases spanning the gap. The germline V gene has CDR1 SGDLS and CDR2 YYNGEE. There are 14 residues in the CDR3. The CDR3 bases are TGTGCCAGCAGTGAGCATGAGCTTACCTACGAGCAGTACTTC. Translation: CASSEHELTYEQYF.

The rearrangement links TRBV9 to TRBJ2-1; 7 bases are shared with TRBD2. V shed 4 bases and J 5 bases; nucleotides not matched to a gene: 9. There are 15 residues in the CDR3. CDR1 and CDR2 from the germline V gene are SGDLS and YYNGEE. CDR3 amino acids: CASSTRLARDNEQFF. CDR3 bases: TGTGCCAGCAGCACCCGACTAGCCAGAGACAATGAGCAGTTCTTC.

The chain carries TRBV4-2 and TRBJ2-2, with TRBD2 matching 11 bases. This CDR3 has 19 amino acids. With V trimmed by 0 bases and J by 0 bases, 6 bases remained unmatched. Germline V CDR1 and CDR2: LGHNA, YNFKEQ. CDR3 coding DNA: TGTGCCAGCAGCCAAGAAGGGACTAGCGGATACGCGAACACCGGGGAGCTGTTTTTT. It codes for CASSQEGTSGYANTGELFF.

On this clone: Other DNA sequences in this specimen translate into the identical CDR3. This rearrangement joins TRBV15 to TRBJ2-7; D is ambiguous. Trimming cost V 3 bases and J 2 bases, with 11 bases left between them. The CDR3 spans 14 residues. Per the germline V gene, CDR1 is LNHNV and CDR2 is YYDKDF (reference sequence). CDR3 sequence reads: CATSRAGGPYEQYF. The DNA of the CDR3 is TGTGCCACCAGCAGGGCTGGCGGCCCCTACGAGCAGTACTTC.

The rearrangement joins TRBV5-1 to TRBJ2-1, with D tentatively TRBD2 (5 bases). With 7 bases removed from V and 3 bases from J, the gap between germline ends came to 17 bases. This CDR3 is 15 amino acids long. CDR1 is SGHRS, CDR2 YFSETQ, per germline. CDR3 nucleotides: TGCGCCAGCGGGGAGAGGGCCTATAACTACAATGAGCAGTTCTTC. Protein: CASGERAYNYNEQFF.

The table lists this clone with a count of one. Here the CDR3 reads CASSHSRGNNQPQHF. CDR3 DNA sequence: TGCGCCAGCAGCCACAGCAGGGGGAACAATCAGCCCCAGCATTTT. V is TRBV4-3 and J is TRBJ1-5; 7 bases are shared with TRBD1. The CDR3 runs to 15 residues. The trim removed 3 bases at V and 3 bases at J, leaving 5 bases unmatched. The germline V gene has CDR1 LGHNA and CDR2 YSLEER.